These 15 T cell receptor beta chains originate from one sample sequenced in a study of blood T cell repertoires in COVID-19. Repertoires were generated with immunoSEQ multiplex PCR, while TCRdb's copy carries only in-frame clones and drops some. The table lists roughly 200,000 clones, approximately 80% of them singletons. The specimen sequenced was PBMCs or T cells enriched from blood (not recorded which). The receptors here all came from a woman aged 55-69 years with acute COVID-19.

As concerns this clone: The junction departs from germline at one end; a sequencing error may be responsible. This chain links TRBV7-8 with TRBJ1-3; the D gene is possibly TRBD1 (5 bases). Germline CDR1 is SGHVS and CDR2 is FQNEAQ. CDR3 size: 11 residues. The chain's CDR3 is CASSLVGGMDF. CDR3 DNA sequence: TGTGCCAGCAGCTTAGTGGGGGGAATGGATTTT.

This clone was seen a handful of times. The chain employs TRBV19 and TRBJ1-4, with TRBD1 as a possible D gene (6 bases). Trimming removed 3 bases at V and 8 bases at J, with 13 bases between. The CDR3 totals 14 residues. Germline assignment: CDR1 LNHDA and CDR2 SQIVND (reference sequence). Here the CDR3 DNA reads TGTGCCAGTAGTATTAGGCCAGGGGACGAAAAACTGTTTTTT. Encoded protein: CASSIRPGDEKLFF. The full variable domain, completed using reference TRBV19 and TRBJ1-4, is DGGITQSPKYLFRKEGQNVTLSCEQNLNHDAMYWYRQDPGQGLRLIYYSQIVNDFQKGDIAEGYSVSREKKESFPLTVTSAQKNPTAFYLCASSIRPGDEKLFFGSGTQLSVL.

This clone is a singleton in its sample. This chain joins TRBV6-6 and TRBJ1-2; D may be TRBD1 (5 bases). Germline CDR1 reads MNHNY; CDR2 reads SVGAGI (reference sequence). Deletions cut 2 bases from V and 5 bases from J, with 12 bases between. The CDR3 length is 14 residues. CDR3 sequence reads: CASSYTREGYGYTF. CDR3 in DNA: TGTGCCAGCAGTTACACCAGGGAGGGATATGGCTACACCTTC.

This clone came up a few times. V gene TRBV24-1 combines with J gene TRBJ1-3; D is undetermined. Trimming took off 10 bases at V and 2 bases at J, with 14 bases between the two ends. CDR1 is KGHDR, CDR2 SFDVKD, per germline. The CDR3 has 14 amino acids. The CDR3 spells CATPFREAGNTIYF. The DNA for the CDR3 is TGTGCCACTCCCTTTCGAGAGGCTGGAAACACCATATATTTT.

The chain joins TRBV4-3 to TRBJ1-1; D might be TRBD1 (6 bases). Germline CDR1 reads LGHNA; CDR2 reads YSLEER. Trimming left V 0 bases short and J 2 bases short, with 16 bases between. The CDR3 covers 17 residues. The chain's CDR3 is CASSQDSATGLNTEAFF. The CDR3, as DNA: TGCGCCAGCAGCCAAGATTCAGCGACAGGACTTAACACTGAAGCTTTCTTT.

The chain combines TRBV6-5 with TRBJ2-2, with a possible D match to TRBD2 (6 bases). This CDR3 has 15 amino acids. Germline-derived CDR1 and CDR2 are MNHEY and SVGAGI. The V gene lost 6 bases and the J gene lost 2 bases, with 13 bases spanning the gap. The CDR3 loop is CASSPGRGNTGELFF. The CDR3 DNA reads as TGTGCCAGCAGCCCCGGGCGGGGAAACACCGGGGAGCTGTTTTTT.

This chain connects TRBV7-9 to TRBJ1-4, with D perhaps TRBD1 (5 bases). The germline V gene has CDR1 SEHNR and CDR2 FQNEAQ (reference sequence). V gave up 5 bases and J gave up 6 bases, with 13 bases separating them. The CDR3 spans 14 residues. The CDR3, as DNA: TGTGCCAGCAGCCCTCCATCGGGGGATGAAAAACTGTTTTTT. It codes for CASSPPSGDEKLFF.

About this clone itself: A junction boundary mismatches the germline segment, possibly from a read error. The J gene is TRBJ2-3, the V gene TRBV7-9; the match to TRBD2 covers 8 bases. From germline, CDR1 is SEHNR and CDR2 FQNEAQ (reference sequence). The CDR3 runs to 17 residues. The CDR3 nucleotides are TGTGCCAGCAGGTTAGGGGCAGCGGGGGAGACCACAGATACGCAGTATTTT. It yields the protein CASRLGAAGETTDTQYF.

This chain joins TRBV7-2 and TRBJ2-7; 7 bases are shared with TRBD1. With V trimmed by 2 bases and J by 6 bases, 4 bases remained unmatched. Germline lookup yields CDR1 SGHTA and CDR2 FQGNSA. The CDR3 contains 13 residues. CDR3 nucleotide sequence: TGTGCCAGCAGCTTAACCCGGGACAGCGAGCAGTACGTC. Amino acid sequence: CASSLTRDSEQYV.

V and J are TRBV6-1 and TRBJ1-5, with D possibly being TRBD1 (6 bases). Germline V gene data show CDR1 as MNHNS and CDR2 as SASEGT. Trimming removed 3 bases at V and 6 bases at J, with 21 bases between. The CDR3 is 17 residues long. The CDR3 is CASSEWDKGAFGQPQHF. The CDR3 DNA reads TGTGCCAGCAGTGAGTGGGACAAAGGGGCCTTCGGTCAGCCCCAGCATTTT.

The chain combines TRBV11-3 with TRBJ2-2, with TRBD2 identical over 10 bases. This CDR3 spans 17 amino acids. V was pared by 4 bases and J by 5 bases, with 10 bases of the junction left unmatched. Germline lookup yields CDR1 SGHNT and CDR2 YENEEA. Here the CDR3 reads CASSWSGAGGPTGELFF. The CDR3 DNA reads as TGTGCCAGCAGCTGGTCCGGAGCGGGAGGGCCTACCGGGGAGCTGTTTTTT.

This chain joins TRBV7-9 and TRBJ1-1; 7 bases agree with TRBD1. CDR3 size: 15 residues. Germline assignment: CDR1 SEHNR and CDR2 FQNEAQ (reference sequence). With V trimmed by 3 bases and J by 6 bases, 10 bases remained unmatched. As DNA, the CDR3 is TGTGCCAGCAGCTTTACAGGGGAGAGAGGGGCTGAAGCTTTCTTT. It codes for CASSFTGERGAEAFF.

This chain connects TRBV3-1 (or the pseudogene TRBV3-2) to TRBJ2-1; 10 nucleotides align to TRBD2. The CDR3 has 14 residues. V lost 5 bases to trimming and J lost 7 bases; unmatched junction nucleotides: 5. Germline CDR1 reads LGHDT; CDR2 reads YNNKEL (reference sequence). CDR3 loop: CASSGLAETNEQFF. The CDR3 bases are TGTGCCAGCAGCGGACTAGCGGAAACAAATGAGCAGTTCTTC.

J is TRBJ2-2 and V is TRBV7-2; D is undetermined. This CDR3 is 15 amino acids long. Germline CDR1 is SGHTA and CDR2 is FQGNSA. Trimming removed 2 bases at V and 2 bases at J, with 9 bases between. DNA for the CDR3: TGTGCCAGCAGCTTAACTATACTTAACACCGGGGAGCTGTTTTTT. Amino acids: CASSLTILNTGELFF.

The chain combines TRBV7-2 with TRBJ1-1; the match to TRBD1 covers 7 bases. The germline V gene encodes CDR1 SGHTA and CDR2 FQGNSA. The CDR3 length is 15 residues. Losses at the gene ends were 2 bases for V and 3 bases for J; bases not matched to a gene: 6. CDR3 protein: CASSLLIDRDTEAFF. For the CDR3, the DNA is TGTGCCAGCAGCTTATTAATCGACAGGGACACTGAAGCTTTCTTT.